Listed below are T cell receptor beta chains from one sample, sequenced in a study of blood T cell repertoires in COVID-19. Assay: immunoSEQ multiplex PCR; the TCRdb copy retains only in-frame clones and omits some. Of about 280,000 clones in the sample, roughly 85% were seen once. Input material: peripheral blood. The receptors shown here come from a human donor in a cohort sampled during active COVID-19. Each CDR3 is given with its conserved first and last residue. The D gene is left open where the match is weak. Clone sizes are given selectively: once, few, many, or a class where the clone is expanded.

V	size	D	J	DNA	CDR3
TRBV12-3/TRBV12-4	NA	NA	TRBJ2-1	TGTGCCAGCAGTTTAATCGAGTTTACGCAGTTCTTC	CASSLIEFTQFF
TRBV6-6	NA	NA	TRBJ2-7	TGTGCCAGCGCGAAAAGCGGAGCCACCTACGAGCAGTACTTC	CASAKSGATYEQYF
TRBV10-2	NA	NA	TRBJ2-2	TGCGCCAGCTTAAGGAATGAGGCGCTGTTTTTT	CASLRNEALFF
TRBV5-1	NA	NA	TRBJ1-3	TGCGCCAGCAGCTTGACCCTAACAGGCGACTCTGGAAACACCATATATTTT	CASSLTLTGDSGNTIYF
TRBV10-2	NA	TRBD2	TRBJ2-7	TGCGCCAGCAGTGAGTCGCCTAGCGGGAGGACCTACGAGCAGTACTTC	CASSESPSGRTYEQYF
TRBV6-6	NA	TRBD1	TRBJ1-5	TGTGCCAGCCGGGGACAGGTCAATCAGCCCCAGCATTTT	CASRGQVNQPQHF
TRBV6-5	NA	TRBD2	TRBJ2-1	TGTGCCAGCACCAAGACTAGCGGATACAATGAGCAGTTCTTC	CASTKTSGYNEQFF
TRBV7-2	few	TRBD1	TRBJ1-1	TGTGCCAGCAGCTTAACAGGGGGCAGGACTGAAGCTTTCTTT	CASSLTGGRTEAFF
TRBV5-1	NA	TRBD1	TRBJ2-1	TGCGCCAGCAGCCCGGGACAGGGGGTGGGCAATGAGCAGTTCTTC	CASSPGQGVGNEQFF
TRBV4-2	NA	TRBD2	TRBJ2-1	TGTGCCAGCAGCCAAGATCCGGGAGGACTAGCGGGATATGAGCAGTTCTTC	CASSQDPGGLAGYEQFF
TRBV24-1	NA	TRBD1	TRBJ2-1	TGTGCCACCAGTGATCATAACACAGACAGGGGCAATGAGCAGTTCTTC	CATSDHNTDRGNEQFF
TRBV7-2	NA	TRBD2	TRBJ2-1	TGTGCCAGCAGCTTCGGGGGGACGAGTAGCGGGCACAATGAGCAGTTCTTC	CASSFGGTSSGHNEQFF
TRBV11-2	NA	TRBD1	TRBJ2-3	TGTGCCAGCAGCTTAGTAGCCAGGGACAGCCTCCTTAGCACAGATACGCAGTATTTT	CASSLVARDSLLSTDTQYF
TRBV3-1/TRBV3-2	NA	TRBD2	TRBJ2-3	TGTGCCAGCAGCCAAGAGGCGGGACTAGTAACAGATACGCAGTATTTT	CASSQEAGLVTDTQYF
TRBV7-8	NA	TRBD1	TRBJ1-3	TGTGCCAGCAGCCAAATGGGGACAGGCTTATATTTT	CASSQMGTGLYF
TRBV15	NA	TRBD2	TRBJ2-1	TGTGCCACCAGCAGAGTGGCTAGCGGTTACAATGAGCAGTTCTTC	CATSRVASGYNEQFF
TRBV15	NA	NA	TRBJ2-1	TGTGCCACCAGCAGAGATAGTTCCGGGATCGGAGAGCAGCAGTTCTTC	CATSRDSSGIGEQQFF
TRBV9	NA	NA	TRBJ2-1	TGTGCCAGCAGCGTAGCTACCGCGGGTGCCTACAATGAGCAGTTCTTC	CASSVATAGAYNEQFF
TRBV29-1	NA	TRBD2	TRBJ2-3	TGCAGCGTTGAGGGACTAGCGGGAGCGAGAGATACGCAGTATTTT	CSVEGLAGARDTQYF
TRBV2	once	NA	TRBJ2-3	TGTGCCAGCGCCCGCGGTCACACAGATACGCAGTATTTT	CASARGHTDTQYF
TRBV4-2	NA	TRBD1	TRBJ2-7	TGTGCCAGCAGCCAGACTTACGACAGGGGGTACGAGCAGTACTTC	CASSQTYDRGYEQYF
TRBV6-6	NA	NA	TRBJ2-1	TGTGCCAGCACCCAGATGGCGGATGAGCAGTTCTTC	CASTQMADEQFF
TRBV3-1/TRBV3-2	NA	NA	TRBJ1-1	TGTGCCAGCAGCCAAGATCATGCCGGGAACACTGAAGCTTTCTTT	CASSQDHAGNTEAFF
TRBV19	once	NA	TRBJ1-5	TGTGCCAGTAGTTGGACAGTCAATCAGCCCCAGCATTTT	CASSWTVNQPQHF
TRBV19	NA	NA	TRBJ1-2	TGTGCCAGTAGTTGGGGGGATTCTAACTATGGCTACACCTTC	CASSWGDSNYGYTF
TRBV30	NA	NA	TRBJ1-1	TGTGCCTGGAGGACAGGCCCGAACACTGAAGCTTTCTTT	CAWRTGPNTEAFF
TRBV20-1	NA	TRBD1	TRBJ1-4	TGCAGTGCTAGTCTACAGGGGGCAACTAATGAAAAACTGTTTTTT	CSASLQGATNEKLFF
TRBV5-1	NA	NA	TRBJ1-1	TGCGCCAGCAGCGAACTCCTGAACACTGAAGCTTTCTTT	CASSELLNTEAFF
TRBV6-5	NA	NA	TRBJ2-5	TGTGCCAGCGAGACGAGCCGGGGAGAGACCCAGTACTTC	CASETSRGETQYF
TRBV5-6	NA	NA	TRBJ1-1	TGTGCCAGCAGCTTGACGGGAACTGAAGCTTTCTTT	CASSLTGTEAFF
TRBV18	once	TRBD1	TRBJ1-5	TGTGCCAGCTCACAGGGGGCGGAACAGCCCCAGCATTTT	CASSQGAEQPQHF
TRBV15	NA	NA	TRBJ2-5	TGTGCCACCAGCAGAGAGCGGAACCGGGAGACCCAGTACTTC	CATSRERNRETQYF
TRBV29-1	NA	NA	TRBJ2-2	TGCAGCGTGGGCCGGGGTAGCGCGAACACCGGGGAGCTGTTTTTT	CSVGRGSANTGELFF
TRBV6-2/TRBV6-3	NA	TRBD1	TRBJ2-5	TGTGCCAGCAGTCGAGGACAGGTTAGAAAGACCCAGTACTTC	CASSRGQVRKTQYF
TRBV11-2	NA	TRBD1	TRBJ1-1	TGTGCCAGCAGCTATCCACCGGGACAGTCCCCTGAAGCTTTCTTT	CASSYPPGQSPEAFF
TRBV7-9	NA	TRBD2	TRBJ2-1	TGTGCCAGCAGCTTAGAGGGACTAGCGGGTAGCCCCTCCTACAATGAGCAGTTCTTC	CASSLEGLAGSPSYNEQFF
TRBV9	NA	NA	TRBJ2-5	TGTGCCAGCAGCGTAAACGGCGGGCCCCAGTACTTC	CASSVNGGPQYF
TRBV5-6	NA	NA	TRBJ1-2	TGTGCCAGCAGCCTGAGGGTAGCTAACTATGGCTACACCTTC	CASSLRVANYGYTF
TRBV30	NA	NA	TRBJ2-3	TGTGCCTGGAGTAACGGGAGAAGCGGGACAGATACGCAGTATTTT	CAWSNGRSGTDTQYF
TRBV7-9	once	TRBD2	TRBJ2-1	TGTGCCAGCAGCTTCACTAGCGGGGCATACAATGAGCAGTTCTTC	CASSFTSGAYNEQFF
TRBV7-2	NA	TRBD1	TRBJ1-2	TGTGCCAGCAGCCCTCAGGGGGCAAATAATGGCTACACCTTC	CASSPQGANNGYTF
TRBV4-3	NA	NA	TRBJ1-3	TGCGCCAGCAGCCAAGTTGCCCAGGGTGGCACTGGAAACACCATATATTTT	CASSQVAQGGTGNTIYF
TRBV6-4	NA	TRBD2	TRBJ2-1	TGTGCCAGCAGTTTCACCCCGGGAGGGCTGAATAGTGAGCAGTTCTTC	CASSFTPGGLNSEQFF
TRBV29-1	NA	NA	TRBJ2-2	TGCAGCGTTGAGGGGGGACCGAACACCGGGGAGCTGTTTTTT	CSVEGGPNTGELFF
TRBV4-1	NA	NA	TRBJ2-2	TGCGCCAGCAGCCAAACAACCGGGGAGCTGTTTTTT	CASSQTTGELFF
TRBV9	NA	TRBD2	TRBJ2-2	TGTGCCAGCAGCGCACCGGGGCTAGCGGGAGGAGGCGGGGAGCTGTTTTTT	CASSAPGLAGGGGELFF
TRBV5-4	NA	NA	TRBJ1-6	TGTGCCAGCAGCTTGGAGGACGGGACACCCCTCCACTTT	CASSLEDGTPLHF
TRBV5-4	few	NA	TRBJ2-7	TGTGCCAGCAGACCCAGTGATACCTACGAGCAGTACTTC	CASRPSDTYEQYF